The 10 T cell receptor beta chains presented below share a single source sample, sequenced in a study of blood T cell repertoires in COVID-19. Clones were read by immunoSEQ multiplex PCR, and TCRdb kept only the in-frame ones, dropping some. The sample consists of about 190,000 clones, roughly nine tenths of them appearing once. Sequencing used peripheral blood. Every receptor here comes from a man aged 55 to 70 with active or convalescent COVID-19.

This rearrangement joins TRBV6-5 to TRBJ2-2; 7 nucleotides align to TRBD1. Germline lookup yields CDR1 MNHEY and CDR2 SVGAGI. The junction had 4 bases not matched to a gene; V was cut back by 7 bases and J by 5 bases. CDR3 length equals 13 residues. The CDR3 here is CASNTGDTGELFF. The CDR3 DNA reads TGTGCCAGCAATACAGGGGATACCGGGGAGCTGTTTTTT.

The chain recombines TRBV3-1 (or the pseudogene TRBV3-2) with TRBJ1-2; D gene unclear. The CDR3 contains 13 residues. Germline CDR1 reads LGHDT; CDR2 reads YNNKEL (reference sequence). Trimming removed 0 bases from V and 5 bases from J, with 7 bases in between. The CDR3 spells CASSQDLGYGYTF. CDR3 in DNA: TGTGCCAGCAGCCAAGATCTCGGGTATGGCTACACCTTC.

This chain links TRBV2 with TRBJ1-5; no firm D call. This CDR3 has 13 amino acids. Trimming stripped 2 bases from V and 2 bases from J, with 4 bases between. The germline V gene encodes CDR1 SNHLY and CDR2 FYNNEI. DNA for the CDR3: TGTGCCAGCAGTGAACAGGGCAATCAGCCCCAGCATTTT. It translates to CASSEQGNQPQHF.

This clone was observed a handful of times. CDR3 amino acids: CASGGSWNTEAFF. CDR3 coding DNA: TGTGCCAGTGGCGGCAGCTGGAACACTGAAGCTTTCTTT. The rearrangement links TRBV3-1 (or the pseudogene TRBV3-2) to TRBJ1-1; D not certain. Germline lookup yields CDR1 LGHDT and CDR2 YNNKEL (reference sequence). Trimming took 9 bases from V and 1 from J, leaving 12 bases between them. This CDR3 contains 13 residues.

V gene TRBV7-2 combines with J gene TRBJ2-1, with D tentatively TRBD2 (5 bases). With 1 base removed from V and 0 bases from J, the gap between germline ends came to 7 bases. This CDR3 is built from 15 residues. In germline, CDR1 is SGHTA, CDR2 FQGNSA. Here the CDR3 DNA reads TGTGCCAGCAGCTTAGGAGGGCGCTCCTACAATGAGCAGTTCTTC. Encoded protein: CASSLGGRSYNEQFF.

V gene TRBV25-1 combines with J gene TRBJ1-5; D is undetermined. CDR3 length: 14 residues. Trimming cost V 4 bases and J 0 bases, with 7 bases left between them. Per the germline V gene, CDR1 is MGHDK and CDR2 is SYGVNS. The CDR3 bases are TGTGCCAGCAGTGCTGAACATAGCAATCAGCCCCAGCATTTT. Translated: CASSAEHSNQPQHF.

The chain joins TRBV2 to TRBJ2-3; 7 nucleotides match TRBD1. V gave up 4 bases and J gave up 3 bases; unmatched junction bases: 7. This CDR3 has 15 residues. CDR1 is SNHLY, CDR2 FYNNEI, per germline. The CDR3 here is CASSVNRGATDTQYF. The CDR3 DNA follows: TGTGCCAGCAGTGTAAACAGGGGCGCGACAGATACGCAGTATTTT.

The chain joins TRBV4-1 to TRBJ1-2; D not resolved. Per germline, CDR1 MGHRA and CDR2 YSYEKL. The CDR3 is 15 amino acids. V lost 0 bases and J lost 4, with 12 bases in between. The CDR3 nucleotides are TGCGCCAGCAGCCAAGATATCGACATTCGCTATGGCTACACCTTC. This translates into CASSQDIDIRYGYTF.

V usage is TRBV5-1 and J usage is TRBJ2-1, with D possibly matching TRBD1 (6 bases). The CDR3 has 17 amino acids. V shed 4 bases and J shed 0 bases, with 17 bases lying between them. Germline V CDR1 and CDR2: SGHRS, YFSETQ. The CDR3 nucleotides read TGCGCCAGCAGCCGAGGTGGGGGCCTAAGCTCCTACAATGAGCAGTTCTTC. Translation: CASSRGGGLSSYNEQFF. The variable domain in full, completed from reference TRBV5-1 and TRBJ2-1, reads KAGVTQTPRYLIKTRGQQVTLSCSPISGHRSVSWYQQTPGQGLQFLFEYFSETQRNKGNFPGRFSGRQFSNSRSEMNVSTLELGDSALYLCASSRGGGLSSYNEQFFGPGTRLTVL.

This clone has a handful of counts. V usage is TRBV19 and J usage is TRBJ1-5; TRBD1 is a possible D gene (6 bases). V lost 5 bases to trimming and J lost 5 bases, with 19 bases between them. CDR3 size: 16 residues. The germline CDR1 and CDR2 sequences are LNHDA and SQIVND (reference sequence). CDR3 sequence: CASSPRQGFSDQPQHF. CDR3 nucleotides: TGTGCCAGTAGTCCTCGGCAGGGGTTCAGTGATCAGCCCCAGCATTTT.